A selection of T cell receptor beta chains follows, all from one sample in a study of blood T cell repertoires in COVID-19. The protocol was immunoSEQ multiplex PCR, while the TCRdb copy is restricted to in-frame clones and leaves out a portion. The sample carries about 210,000 clones, around 81% recorded once. The material sequenced was PBMCs or T cells enriched from blood (not recorded which). The origin of the receptors is a man under 40 with acute COVID-19. Each CDR3 is given with its conserved first and last residue. Where a row states a size, it is once, few, many or the class of an expanded clone; other rows omit it.

TRBV19	TRBJ2-7	.	CASSMQSQVYEQYF
TRBV20-1	TRBJ2-3	once	CSASSLAGARVGTDTQYF
TRBV7-9	TRBJ2-7	.	CASINLAGGPHEQYF
TRBV19	TRBJ1-1	.	CASSPGTGGDQRAFF
TRBV27	TRBJ2-2	.	CASSRRTSGVYGGELFF
TRBV5-1	TRBJ2-5	.	CASSLALGQQETQYF
TRBV3-1/TRBV3-2	TRBJ2-7	.	CASSQTSGGYEQYF
TRBV2	TRBJ2-2	once	CASTPLGASGELFF
TRBV7-9	TRBJ1-1	.	CASHKTGEEAFF
TRBV3-1/TRBV3-2	TRBJ1-2	.	CASSLTGIIGYTF